This T cell receptor (beta chain) was captured by sequencing in a study of a mutant IDH1 vaccine in newly diagnosed glioma. In the study overall: Sex distribution of treated patients was roughly 62% male and approximately 38% female; mean age was around 40 years. Beforehand, treatment had been radiotherapy, temozolomide, or both; the majority received both.

The time point is: baseline, week 1 (first vaccination visit). Treatment in this sample: pre-vaccination baseline after standard-of-care therapy. Using immunoSEQ multiplex PCR, the repertoire was profiled, and TCRdb retains in-frame clones only, with some absent. Of roughly 25,000 clones listed, 93% are singletons. Concerning this clone itself: Its antigen is as yet unknown.

General study findings and limits: Vaccination induced immune responses in around 95% of patients. Pseudoprogression appeared independent of alterations in top peripheral clonotypes.

This CDR3 has 13 residues. The germline CDR1 and CDR2 sequences are SQVTM and ANQGSEA. The V gene lost 3 bases and the J gene lost 1 base, with 9 bases spanning the gap. This TCR came from a man in his forties with glioma. The sample was PBMCs, taken from a glioma patient treated with radiotherapy, temozolomide or both. V and J are TRBV29-1 and TRBJ1-1; no definite D call. CDR3 residues: CSVEVKQNTEAFF. CDR3 coding DNA: TGCAGCGTTGAGGTGAAGCAGAACACTGAAGCTTTCTTT.